Listed below are T cell receptor beta chains from one sample, sequenced in a study of blood T cell repertoires in COVID-19. The protocol was immunoSEQ multiplex PCR, while the TCRdb copy is restricted to in-frame clones and leaves out a portion. The table includes under 200,000 clones, 82% detected once. Sequences were obtained from peripheral blood. The source is a woman aged 60-70 years with COVID-19, enrolled during active disease. The CDR3 runs from the conserved cysteine through the conserved F or W. Rows give clone size only sometimes, using once, few, many, or a class for an expanded clone.

-	TRBV7-8	TRBJ1-3	CASSLVQGAGNTIYF
few	TRBV5-4	TRBJ2-3	CASSPGGAGTTDTQYF
-	TRBV18	TRBJ2-2	CASSHNTRNTGELFF
-	TRBV30	TRBJ2-1	CAWSVDSGYYNEQFF
-	TRBV2	TRBJ1-5	CASSLDSYYQPQHF
-	TRBV27	TRBJ2-3	CASSSGLVSTDTQYF
-	TRBV7-2	TRBJ2-7	CASSLATSGSYEQYF
-	TRBV6-5	TRBJ1-1	CASSYFSGHLNTEAFF
-	TRBV19	TRBJ2-1	CASNLGAYSSYNEQFF
once	TRBV7-9	TRBJ2-2	CASSSGQKNTGELFF
few	TRBV27	TRBJ2-3	CASRHLRGTDTQYF
-	TRBV9	TRBJ2-1	CASSVASRQNIGEQFF
-	TRBV5-1	TRBJ1-1	CASSLRQGNTEAFF
-	TRBV6-5	TRBJ2-5	CASRPGQVGTQYF
-	TRBV14	TRBJ2-7	CASSSRQGSYEQYF
-	TRBV2	TRBJ1-1	CATRDMINTEAFF
-	TRBV6-5	TRBJ1-2	CASTDSWINYGYTF
-	TRBV28	TRBJ1-5	CASSLRGSGVSNQPQHF
-	TRBV28	TRBJ1-1	CASGRTGGKGTEAFF
-	TRBV5-4	TRBJ2-5	CASSWGQGDQETQYF
-	TRBV6-4	TRBJ2-1	CASSDQAGSYNEQFF
-	TRBV5-6	TRBJ1-4	CASSPAGVGTNEKLFF
once	TRBV9	TRBJ1-1	CASSVVGQGNTEAFF
-	TRBV20-1	TRBJ1-2	CSASLTGLRNYGYTF
few	TRBV7-9	TRBJ2-7	CASSLGKTPEATYEQYF
once	TRBV5-7	TRBJ2-1	CASSLDIPSGDPYNEQFF
once	TRBV6-1	TRBJ1-4	CASSEAGRLNEKLFF
few	TRBV24-1	TRBJ2-2	CATSDGWGLAGGELFF
-	TRBV14	TRBJ2-7	CASSQEKRDPYEQYF
-	TRBV5-1	TRBJ2-7	CASSPGQGVDEQYF
-	TRBV27	TRBJ2-1	CASSVTGLIDEQFF
-	TRBV6-5	TRBJ2-7	CASSPSGLAGEEQYF
-	TRBV27	TRBJ2-1	CASSFGRLNEQFF